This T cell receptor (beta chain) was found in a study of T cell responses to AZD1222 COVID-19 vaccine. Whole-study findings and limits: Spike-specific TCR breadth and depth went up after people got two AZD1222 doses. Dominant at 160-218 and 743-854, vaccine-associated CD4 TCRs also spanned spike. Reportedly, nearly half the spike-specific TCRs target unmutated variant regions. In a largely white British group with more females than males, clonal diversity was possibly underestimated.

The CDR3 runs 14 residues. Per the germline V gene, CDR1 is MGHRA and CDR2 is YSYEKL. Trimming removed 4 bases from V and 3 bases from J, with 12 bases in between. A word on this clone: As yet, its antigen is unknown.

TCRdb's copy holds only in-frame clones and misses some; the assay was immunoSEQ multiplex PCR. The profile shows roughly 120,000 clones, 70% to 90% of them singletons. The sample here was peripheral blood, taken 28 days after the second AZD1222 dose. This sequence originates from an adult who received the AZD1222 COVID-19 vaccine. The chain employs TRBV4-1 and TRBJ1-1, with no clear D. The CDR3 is CASSPQVAYTEAFF. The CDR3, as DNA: TGCGCCAGCAGCCCTCAGGTTGCGTACACTGAAGCTTTCTTT.